Reported below is one TCR beta chain. These data belong to a study of blood T cell repertoires in COVID-19. At the level of the study: From T cells, B-cell-depleted T cells, or PBMCs came the material, which was cDNA or gDNA.

V lost 0 bases to trimming and J lost 5 bases, with 11 bases between them. This CDR3 is 14 amino acids long. Germline values: CDR1 MGHRA, CDR2 YSYEKL. In the study's own analysis: Reference gene primer amplification gave estimated nucleated cell counts. The repertoire was sequenced with immunoSEQ multiplex PCR; TCRdb's copy has only in-frame clones and lacks some. V and J calls and clone size follow that table, whereas D and trimming were derived from the DNA. Of 250,000 to 400,000 clones in the sample, 90% are singletons; the top ten hold 2.5% to 3%. The TCR sequence derives from a woman younger than 45 with COVID-19, enrolled during active disease. Sequencing used peripheral blood. V gene TRBV4-1 combines with J gene TRBJ2-7; D is unclear. The CDR3 sequence is CASSQDVEADEQYF. The CDR3, as DNA: TGCGCCAGCAGCCAAGACGTAGAGGCAGACGAGCAGTACTTC.